These T cell receptor beta chains were read from a single sample in a study of blood T cell repertoires in COVID-19. Measured with immunoSEQ multiplex PCR; TCRdb has only the in-frame clones, and not every one. The sample lists about 99,000 clones; more than 75% were seen once. The source material was peripheral blood. The source is a human donor in a cohort sampled during active COVID-19. CDR3s include the opening cysteine and the closing phenylalanine or tryptophan. A D gene is named only where the DNA matches it firmly. Expanded clones get a size class; other rows say once, few or many, or leave the size out.

>.|TRBD1|TRBJ1-1|TRBV4-2
TGTGCCAGCAGCCCAGGGGGGAACACTGAAGCTTTCTTT
CASSPGGNTEAFF
>.|TRBD1|TRBJ2-3|TRBV7-2
TGTGCCAGCAGCCCCGCCGGGACAGGGGTGACAGATACGCAGTATTTT
CASSPAGTGVTDTQYF
>.|.|TRBJ2-1|TRBV19
TGTGCCAGTAGTCCCCTTGGCGGGGCCGGAACTTACAATGAGCAGTTCTTC
CASSPLGGAGTYNEQFF
>few|.|TRBJ2-6|TRBV7-2
TGTGCCAGCAGCTTATTGAGACAGGGACTTACCTCTGGGGCCAACGTCCTGACTTTC
CASSLLRQGLTSGANVLTF
>.|.|TRBJ1-5|TRBV10-2
TGCGCCAGCAGCCCCGCGAGGGTAAGGCAGCCCCAGCATTTT
CASSPARVRQPQHF
>.|TRBD2|TRBJ2-1|TRBV6-5
TGTGCCAGCAGGACCGGGGGGGCTTTGGGCAATGAGCAGTTCTTC
CASRTGGALGNEQFF
>.|TRBD1|TRBJ1-2|TRBV6-2/TRBV6-3
TGTGCCAGCAGTCGCCCGGGACAGGGTTGGTATGGCTACACCTTC
CASSRPGQGWYGYTF
>.|.|TRBJ2-3|TRBV14
TGTGCCAGCAGCCAATGGGGCGTGGCGGGGCGAACAGATACGCAGTATTTT
CASSQWGVAGRTDTQYF
>.|TRBD1|TRBJ2-1|TRBV29-1
TGCAGCGTTGGGGACAGGGTCAATGAGCAGTTCTTC
CSVGDRVNEQFF
>.|TRBD2|TRBJ2-5|TRBV9
TGTGCCAGCAACCCGACTAGCGGGCTGGGAGAGACCCAGTACTTC
CASNPTSGLGETQYF
>few|TRBD1|TRBJ2-7|TRBV6-2/TRBV6-3
TGTGCCAGCAGCCACGGGGACAGGCGAGACGAGCAGTACTTC
CASSHGDRRDEQYF
>few|.|TRBJ1-2|TRBV3-1/TRBV3-2
TGTGCCAGCAGCCAAGATTCGCAGGGTAGGAGTGGCTACACCTTC
CASSQDSQGRSGYTF
>few|.|TRBJ1-2|TRBV21-1
TGTGCCAGCAGGAGGGGGCGTCAGATCCTCTATGGCTACACCTTC
CASRRGRQILYGYTF
>once|.|TRBJ2-1|TRBV6-5
TGTGCCAGCAGTCAAAACCGGGAGTACAATGAGCAGTTCTTC
CASSQNREYNEQFF
>.|.|TRBJ1-2|TRBV4-1
TGCGCCAGCAGCCAGGGCAGACAGCAAGCTAACTATGGCTACACCTTC
CASSQGRQQANYGYTF
>.|TRBD1|TRBJ1-2|TRBV9
TGTGCCAGCAGCGTAGCTGGGGGGACAGGGGGCTTTCATGGCTACACCTTC
CASSVAGGTGGFHGYTF
>.|TRBD1|TRBJ2-3|TRBV4-1
TGCGCCAGCAGCCTTTCGACAGGGTTCACAGATACGCAGTATTTT
CASSLSTGFTDTQYF
>.|.|TRBJ1-5|TRBV30
TGTGCCTGGAGTGTCATACACCATAGCAATCAGCCCCAGCATTTT
CAWSVIHHSNQPQHF
>.|.|TRBJ2-1|TRBV7-3
TGTGCCAGCAGCTTAGCGCCTGGGGCTAGCGTTCCCAATGAGCAGTTCTTC
CASSLAPGASVPNEQFF
>once|.|TRBJ2-7|TRBV5-1
TGCGCCAGCAGCTTGACGGGACCGCAGGGGGGCGAGCAGTACTTC
CASSLTGPQGGEQYF
>.|.|TRBJ2-7|TRBV5-1
TGCGCCAGCAGCTGGGGGCTTGGCTACGAGCAGTACTTC
CASSWGLGYEQYF
>.|TRBD1|TRBJ1-5|TRBV27
TGTGCCAGCAGTGCCCGGGACAGGTCTGCGCCCCAGCATTTT
CASSARDRSAPQHF
>.|.|TRBJ1-4|TRBV5-1
TGCGCCAGCAGCTTAACTGGCGGGGGACGGGAAAAACTGTTTTTT
CASSLTGGGREKLFF
>.|.|TRBJ2-4|TRBV29-1
TGCAGCGTTAAAGGTCAGGGGAAAAACATTCAGTACTTC
CSVKGQGKNIQYF
>.|.|TRBJ2-1|TRBV12-3/TRBV12-4
TGTGCCAGCACCCCAGGCCCCAATGAGCAGTTCTTC
CASTPGPNEQFF
>.|TRBD1|TRBJ1-2|TRBV5-4
TGTGCCAGCAGCGGGGGGGGGACAGGGCCAAGCTACACCTTC
CASSGGGTGPSYTF
>.|.|TRBJ2-7|TRBV7-2
TGTGCCAGCAGCCCCCGACAGAGCTACGAGCAGTACTTC
CASSPRQSYEQYF
>.|.|TRBJ1-5|TRBV5-1
TGCGCCAGCAGGCAGGGGACGGAGGATCAGCCCCAGCATTTT
CASRQGTEDQPQHF
>.|.|TRBJ1-4|TRBV30
TGTGCCTGGAGTTCGCAAGGGGGTCGCTATGAAAAACTGTTTTTT
CAWSSQGGRYEKLFF
>.|.|TRBJ2-7|TRBV5-6
TGTGCCAGCACCGACCTAGGACAGCTTACTTACGAGCAGTACTTC
CASTDLGQLTYEQYF
>.|.|TRBJ1-4|TRBV19
TGTGCCAGTAGTCCAGACAGCAATACCAATGAAAAACTGTTTTTT
CASSPDSNTNEKLFF
>.|.|TRBJ1-2|TRBV4-3
TGCGCCAGCAGCCAAGAAAGTGGACAGTACTATGGCTACACCTTC
CASSQESGQYYGYTF
>.|TRBD2|TRBJ2-3|TRBV5-1
TGCGCCAGCAGCTTGGTGCTAGCGGGTACTACAGATACGCAGTATTTT
CASSLVLAGTTDTQYF
>.|.|TRBJ2-7|TRBV5-8
TGTGCCAGCAGCTTGGAAAGGAGCTCCTACGAGCAGTACTTC
CASSLERSSYEQYF
>.|.|TRBJ1-1|TRBV7-3
TGTGCCAGCAGCTTATCAGGAAGGATCACTGAAGCTTTCTTT
CASSLSGRITEAFF
>.|TRBD1|TRBJ1-1|TRBV5-4
TGTGCCAGCAGCCGTACGGACAGGGGGGAAGCTTTCTTT
CASSRTDRGEAFF